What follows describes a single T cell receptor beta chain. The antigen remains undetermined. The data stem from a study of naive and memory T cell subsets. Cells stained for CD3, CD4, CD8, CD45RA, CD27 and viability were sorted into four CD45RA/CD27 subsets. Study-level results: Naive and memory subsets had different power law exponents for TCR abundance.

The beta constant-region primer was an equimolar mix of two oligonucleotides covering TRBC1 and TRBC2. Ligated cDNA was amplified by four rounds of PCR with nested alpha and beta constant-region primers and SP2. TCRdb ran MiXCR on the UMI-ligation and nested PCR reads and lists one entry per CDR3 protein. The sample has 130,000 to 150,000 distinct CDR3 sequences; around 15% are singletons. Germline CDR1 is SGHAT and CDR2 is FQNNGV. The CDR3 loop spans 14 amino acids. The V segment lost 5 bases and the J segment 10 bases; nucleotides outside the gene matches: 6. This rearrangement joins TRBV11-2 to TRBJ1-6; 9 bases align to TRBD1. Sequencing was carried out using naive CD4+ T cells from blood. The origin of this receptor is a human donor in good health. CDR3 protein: CASSQGQGRSPLHF. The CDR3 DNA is TGTGCCAGCAGCCAGGGACAGGGAAGATCACCCCTCCACTTT.